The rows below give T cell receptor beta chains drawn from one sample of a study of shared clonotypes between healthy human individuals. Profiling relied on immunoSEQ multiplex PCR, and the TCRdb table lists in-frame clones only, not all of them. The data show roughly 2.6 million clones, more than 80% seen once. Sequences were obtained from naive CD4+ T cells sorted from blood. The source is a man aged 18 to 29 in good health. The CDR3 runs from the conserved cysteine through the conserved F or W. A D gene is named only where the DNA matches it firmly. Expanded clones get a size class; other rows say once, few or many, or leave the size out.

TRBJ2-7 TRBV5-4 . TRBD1 TGTGCCAGCAGCTCACCGGGACAGGGGGCGTACGAGCAGTACTTC CASSSPGQGAYEQYF
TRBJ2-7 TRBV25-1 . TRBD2 TGTGCCAGCAGTCCGGTGAGCGGGGGGGCTTCTGGCGAGCAGTACTTC CASSPVSGGASGEQYF
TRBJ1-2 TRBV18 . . TGTGCCAGCTCACAGGACGGGATCTATGGCTACACCTTC CASSQDGIYGYTF
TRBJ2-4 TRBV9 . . TGTGCCAGCAGCGTAGACAGGTGGGCCAAAAACATTCAGTACTTC CASSVDRWAKNIQYF
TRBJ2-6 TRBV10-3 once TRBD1 TGTGCCATCAGTGAGTCCGGGGGAGGACAGGGGTTAGCTGGGGCCAACGTCCTGACTTTC CAISESGGGQGLAGANVLTF
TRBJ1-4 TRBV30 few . TGTGCCTGGAGTGTACAGCGGGAAAGTGTGCTTTTT CAWSVQRESVLF
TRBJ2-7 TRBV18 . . TGTGCCAGCTCACCATCCACAGGCGAGGGCGAGCAGTACTTC CASSPSTGEGEQYF
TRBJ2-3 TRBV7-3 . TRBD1 TGTGCCAGCAGCCTGACAGGGACCACAGATACGCAGTATTTT CASSLTGTTDTQYF
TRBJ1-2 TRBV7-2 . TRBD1 TGTGCCAGCAGCACGACAGGGGGCGCAGGATATGGCTACACCTTC CASSTTGGAGYGYTF
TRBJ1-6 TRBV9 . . TGTGCCAGCAGCCCCTCGCTAAATTCACCCCTCCACTTT CASSPSLNSPLHF
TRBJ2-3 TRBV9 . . TGTGCCAGCAGCGTCGAGCCTTACACAGATACGCAGTATTTT CASSVEPYTDTQYF
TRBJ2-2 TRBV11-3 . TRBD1 TGTGCCAGCAGCGGCGGACAGGGGGCGTCCGGGGAGCTGTTTTTT CASSGGQGASGELFF
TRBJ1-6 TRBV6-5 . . TGTGCCAGCAGTTACTCGGGGTCGGTCTTTTCACCCCTCCACTTT CASSYSGSVFSPLHF
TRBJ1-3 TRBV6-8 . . TGTGCCAGCCCATCATCTGGAAACACCATATATTTT CASPSSGNTIYF
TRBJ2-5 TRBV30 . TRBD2 TGTGCCTGGGGAAAAGGGACTAGCGGGACCCCAGACCAGTACTTC CAWGKGTSGTPDQYF
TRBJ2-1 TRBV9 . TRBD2 TGTGCCAGCAGTCTTGATAGCGGGGGGTACAATGAGCAGTTCTTC CASSLDSGGYNEQFF
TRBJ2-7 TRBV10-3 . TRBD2 TGTGCCATCAAGCGGGAGGGATCCTACGAGCAGTACTTC CAIKREGSYEQYF
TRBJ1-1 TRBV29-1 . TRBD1 TGCAGCGTTGACCGTACGACAGGGGGGAACACTGAAGCTTTCTTT CSVDRTTGGNTEAFF
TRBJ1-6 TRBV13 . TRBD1 TGTGCCAGCAGCGAACAGGGAAGGGGGCCCTCACCCCTCCACTTT CASSEQGRGPSPLHF
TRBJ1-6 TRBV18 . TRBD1 TGTGCCAGCTCACCGACAGGGGTAAACTCACCCCTCCACTTT CASSPTGVNSPLHF
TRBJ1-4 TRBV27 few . TGTGCCAGCAGTTTGGGTACCCTGGGTGAAAAACTGTTTTTT CASSLGTLGEKLFF
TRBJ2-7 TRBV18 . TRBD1 TGTGCCAGCTCCCCGGGACAGCCCTACGAGCAGTACTTC CASSPGQPYEQYF
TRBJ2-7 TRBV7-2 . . TGTGCCAGCAGCCGAGGGGCGGGACCCTACGAGCAGTACTTC CASSRGAGPYEQYF
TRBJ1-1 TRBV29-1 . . TGCAGCGTTGAACGAGCCGGGAAGAACACTGAAGCTTTCTTT CSVERAGKNTEAFF
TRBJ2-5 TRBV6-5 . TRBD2 TGTGCCAGCAGTTACCCTGAGTCGGGGGGGGGAGAGACCCAGTACTTC CASSYPESGGGETQYF
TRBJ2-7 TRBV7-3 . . TGTGCCAGCAGCTTAGGCCGGGAGCCAGTTTACGAGCAGTACTTC CASSLGREPVYEQYF
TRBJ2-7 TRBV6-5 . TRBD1 TGTGCCAGCAGGATGGACAGGGGCGCGTACGAGCAGTACTTC CASRMDRGAYEQYF
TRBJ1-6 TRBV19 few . TGTGCCAGTAGTTACAGGGCGGGGAATTCACCCCTCCACTTT CASSYRAGNSPLHF
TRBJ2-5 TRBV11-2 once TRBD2 TGTGCCAGCAGCTTGGCCCTAGCGGGAGGGCCCCTGGAGACCCAGTACTTC CASSLALAGGPLETQYF
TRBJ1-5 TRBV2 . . TGTGCCAGCAGTGCAGGAGGGGGGGTCAATCAGCCCCAGCATTTT CASSAGGGVNQPQHF
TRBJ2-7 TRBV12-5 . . TGTGCTAGTGGTTTGGTAATCACGACGGACTCCTACGAGCAGTACTTC CASGLVITTDSYEQYF
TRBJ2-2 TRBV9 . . TGTGCCAGCAGCCTAGGAGTGGTGGGAACCGGGGAGCTGTTTTTT CASSLGVVGTGELFF
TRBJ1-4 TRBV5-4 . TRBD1 TGTGCCAGCAGCGCCGGACAGGGGAATGAAAAACTGTTTTTT CASSAGQGNEKLFF
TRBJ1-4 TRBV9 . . TGTGCCAGCAGCGTAGGGTCCTCAACTAATGAAAAACTGTTTTTT CASSVGSSTNEKLFF
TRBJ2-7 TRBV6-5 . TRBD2 TGTGCCAGCAGCAACAGCGGGGGGGCCTACGAGCAGTACTTC CASSNSGGAYEQYF
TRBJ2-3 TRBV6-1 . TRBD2 TGTGCCAGCAGTAACGGACTAGCGGGGGGTGAGGGGCAGTATTTT CASSNGLAGGEGQYF
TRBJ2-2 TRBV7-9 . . TGTGCCAGCAGCTCTCGGACTTATTCAGGCACCGGGGAGCTGTTTTTT CASSSRTYSGTGELFF
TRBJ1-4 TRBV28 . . TGTGCCAGCAGTTCCTTCGGCCAGGGAGTTGGGGGACATAAAAATGAAAAACTGTTTTTT CASSSFGQGVGGHKNEKLFF
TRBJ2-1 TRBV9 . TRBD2 TGTGCCGTTGGGAGGGGTGAGACGGATGAGCAGTTCTTC CAVGRGETDEQFF
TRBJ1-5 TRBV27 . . TGTGCCAGCAGCCCGGGGGGTAGTTCTCTCAATCAGCCCCAGCATTTT CASSPGGSSLNQPQHF
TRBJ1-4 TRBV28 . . TGTGCCAGCAGCTTACATGCAACTAATGAAAAACTGTTTTTT CASSLHATNEKLFF
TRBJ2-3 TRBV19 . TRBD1 TGTGCCAGTAGTGACAGGGGATGGACGCAGTATTTT CASSDRGWTQYF
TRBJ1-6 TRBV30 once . TGTGCCTGGAGTGGATCATCCGGTTATAATTCACCCCTCCACTTT CAWSGSSGYNSPLHF
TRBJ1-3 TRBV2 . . TGTGCCAGCAGCTCGGAAAAGGGGCAGGGCGTCAGGAACACCATATATTTT CASSSEKGQGVRNTIYF
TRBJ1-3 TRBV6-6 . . TGTGCCAGCAGTTACGAATGGGTCGGCGGAAACACCATATATTTT CASSYEWVGGNTIYF
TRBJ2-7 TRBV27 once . TGTGCCAGCAGTTCTCGCAGGGCCTACGAGCAGTACTTC CASSSRRAYEQYF
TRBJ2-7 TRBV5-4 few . TGTGCCAGCAGCCAGGGGACGAGGTTCGAGCAGTACTTC CASSQGTRFEQYF
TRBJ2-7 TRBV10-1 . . TGCGCCAGCAGTGAGAGGGAAAAAGCCGAGCAGTACTTC CASSEREKAEQYF
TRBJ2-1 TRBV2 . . TGTGCCAGCAGTGAGTCGTCTAATGAGCAGTTCTTC CASSESSNEQFF
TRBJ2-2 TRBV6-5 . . TGTGCCAGCCGACCGGGCGGCACCGGGGAGCTGTTTTTT CASRPGGTGELFF
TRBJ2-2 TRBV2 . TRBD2 TGTGCCAGCAGAAGGACTAGCGGGGCCACGAACACCGGGGAGCTGTTTTTT CASRRTSGATNTGELFF
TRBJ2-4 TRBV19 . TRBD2 TGTGCCAGTAGTGGACTAGCGGGAGCAGTGAAAAACATTCAGTACTTC CASSGLAGAVKNIQYF
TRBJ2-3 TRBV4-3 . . TGCGCCAGCAGCCCGGGGGTCTCGGCAGATACGCAGTATTTT CASSPGVSADTQYF